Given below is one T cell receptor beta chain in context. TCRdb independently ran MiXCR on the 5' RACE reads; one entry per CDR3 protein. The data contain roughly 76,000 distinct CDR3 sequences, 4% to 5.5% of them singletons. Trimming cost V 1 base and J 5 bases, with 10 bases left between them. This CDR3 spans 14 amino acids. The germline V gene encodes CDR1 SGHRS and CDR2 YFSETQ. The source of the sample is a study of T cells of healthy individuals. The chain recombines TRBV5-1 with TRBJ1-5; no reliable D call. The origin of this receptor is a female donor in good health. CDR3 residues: CASSLFPNYQPQHF. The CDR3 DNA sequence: TGCGCCAGCAGCTTGTTCCCTAACTATCAGCCCCAGCATTTT.